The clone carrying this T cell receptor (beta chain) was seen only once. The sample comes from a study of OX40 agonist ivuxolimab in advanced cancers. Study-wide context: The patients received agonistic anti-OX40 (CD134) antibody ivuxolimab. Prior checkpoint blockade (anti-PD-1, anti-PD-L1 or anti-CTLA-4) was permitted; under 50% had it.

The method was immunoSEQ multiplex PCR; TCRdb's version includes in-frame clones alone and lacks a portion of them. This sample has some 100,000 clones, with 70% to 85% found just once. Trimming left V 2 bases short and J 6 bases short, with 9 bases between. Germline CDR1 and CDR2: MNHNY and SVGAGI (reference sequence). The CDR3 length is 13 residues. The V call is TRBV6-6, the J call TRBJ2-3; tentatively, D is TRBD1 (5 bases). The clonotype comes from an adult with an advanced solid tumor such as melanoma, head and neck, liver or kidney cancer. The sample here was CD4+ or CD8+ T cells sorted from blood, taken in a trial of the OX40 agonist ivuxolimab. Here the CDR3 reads CASSYLGADTQYF. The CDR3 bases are TGTGCCAGCAGTTACCTAGGGGCCGATACGCAGTATTTT.